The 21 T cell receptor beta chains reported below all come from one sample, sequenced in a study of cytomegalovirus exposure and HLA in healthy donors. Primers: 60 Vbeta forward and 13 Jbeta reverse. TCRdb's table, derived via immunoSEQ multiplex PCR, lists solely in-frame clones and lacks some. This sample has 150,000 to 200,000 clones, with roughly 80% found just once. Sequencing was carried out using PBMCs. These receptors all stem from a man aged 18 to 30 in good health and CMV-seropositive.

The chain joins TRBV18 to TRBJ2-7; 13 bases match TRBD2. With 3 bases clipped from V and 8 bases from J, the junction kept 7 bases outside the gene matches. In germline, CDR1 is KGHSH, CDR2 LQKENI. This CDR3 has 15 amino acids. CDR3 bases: TGTGCCAGCTCACCGGGGACTAGCGGGATGCGTCAGCAGTACTTC. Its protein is CASSPGTSGMRQQYF.

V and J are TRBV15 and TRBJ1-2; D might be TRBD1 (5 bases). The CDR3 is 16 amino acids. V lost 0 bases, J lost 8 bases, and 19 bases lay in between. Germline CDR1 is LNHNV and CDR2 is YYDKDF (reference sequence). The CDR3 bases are TGTGCCACCAGCAGAGATGGGGGGGATGGATTGGGGGGCTACACCTTC. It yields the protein CATSRDGGDGLGGYTF.

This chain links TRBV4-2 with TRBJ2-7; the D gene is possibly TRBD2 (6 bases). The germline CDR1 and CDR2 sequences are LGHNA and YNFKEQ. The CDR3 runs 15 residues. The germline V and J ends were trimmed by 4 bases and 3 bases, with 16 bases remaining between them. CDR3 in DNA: TGTGCCAGCAGCCCCGGACTAACCTTAGTCTACGAGCAGTACTTC. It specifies CASSPGLTLVYEQYF.

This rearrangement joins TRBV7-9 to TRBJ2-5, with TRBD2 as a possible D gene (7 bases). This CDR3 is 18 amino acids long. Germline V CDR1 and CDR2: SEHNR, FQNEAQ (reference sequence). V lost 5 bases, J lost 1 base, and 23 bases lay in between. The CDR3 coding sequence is TGTGCCAGCAGCCATAGGCTTAGTGGGGGGGCGTTCCAAGAGACCCAGTACTTC. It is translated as CASSHRLSGGAFQETQYF.

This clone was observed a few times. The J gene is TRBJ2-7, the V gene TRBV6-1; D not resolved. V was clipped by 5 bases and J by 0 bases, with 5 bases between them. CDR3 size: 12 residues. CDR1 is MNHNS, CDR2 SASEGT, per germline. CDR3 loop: CASSSSSYEQYF. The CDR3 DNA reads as TGTGCCAGCAGTAGCTCCTCCTACGAGCAGTACTTC.

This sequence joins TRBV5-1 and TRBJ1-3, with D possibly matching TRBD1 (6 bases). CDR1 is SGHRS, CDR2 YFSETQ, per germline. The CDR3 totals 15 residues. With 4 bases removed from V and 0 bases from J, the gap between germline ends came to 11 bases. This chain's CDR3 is CASSPGQISGNTIYF. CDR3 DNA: TGCGCCAGCAGCCCCGGACAGATCTCTGGAAACACCATATATTTT.

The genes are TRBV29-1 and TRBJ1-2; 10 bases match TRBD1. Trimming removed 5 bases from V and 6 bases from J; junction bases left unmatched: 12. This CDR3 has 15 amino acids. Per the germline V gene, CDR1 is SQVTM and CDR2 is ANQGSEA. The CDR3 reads CSVPTAGQGYHGYTF. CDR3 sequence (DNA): TGCAGCGTTCCGACCGCGGGACAGGGGTATCATGGCTACACCTTC.

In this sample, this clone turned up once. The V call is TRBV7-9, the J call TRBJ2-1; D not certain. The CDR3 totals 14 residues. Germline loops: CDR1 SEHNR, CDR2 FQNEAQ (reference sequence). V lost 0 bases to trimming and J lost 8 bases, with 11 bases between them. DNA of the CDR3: TGTGCCAGCAGCTTAGCCACCGGGTGGGATGAGCAGTTCTTC. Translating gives CASSLATGWDEQFF.

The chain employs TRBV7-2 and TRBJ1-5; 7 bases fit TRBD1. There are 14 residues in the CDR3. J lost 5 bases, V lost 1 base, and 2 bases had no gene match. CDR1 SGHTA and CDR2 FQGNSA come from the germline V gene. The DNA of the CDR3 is TGTGCCAGCAGCTTAGAGAGGGGGCATCAGCCCCAGCATTTT. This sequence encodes CASSLERGHQPQHF.

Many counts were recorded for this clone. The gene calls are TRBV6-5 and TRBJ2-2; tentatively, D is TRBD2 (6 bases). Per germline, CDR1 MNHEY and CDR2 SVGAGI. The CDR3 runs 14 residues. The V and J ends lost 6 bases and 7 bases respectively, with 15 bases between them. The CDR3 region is CASRSFRRGGELFF. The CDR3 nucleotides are TGTGCCAGCAGATCCTTTAGGAGGGGCGGGGAGCTGTTTTTT.

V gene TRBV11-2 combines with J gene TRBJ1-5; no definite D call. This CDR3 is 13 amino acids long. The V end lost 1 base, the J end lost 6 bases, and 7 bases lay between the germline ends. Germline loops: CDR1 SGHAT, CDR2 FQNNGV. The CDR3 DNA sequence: TGTGCCAGCAGCTTAGTGGGAGGTCAGCCCCAGCATTTT. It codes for CASSLVGGQPQHF. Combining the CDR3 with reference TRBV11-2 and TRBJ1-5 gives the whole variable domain EAGVAQSPRYKIIEKRQSVAFWCNPISGHATLYWYQQILGQGPKLLIQFQNNGVVDDSQLPKDRFSAERLKGVDSTLKIQPAKLEDSAVYLCASSLVGGQPQHFGDGTRLSIL.

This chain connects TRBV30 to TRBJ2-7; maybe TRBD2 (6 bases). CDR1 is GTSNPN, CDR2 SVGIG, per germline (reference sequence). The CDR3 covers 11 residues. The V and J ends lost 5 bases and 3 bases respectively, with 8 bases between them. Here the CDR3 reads CAWDGGYEQYF. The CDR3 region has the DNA TGTGCCTGGGACGGGGGCTACGAGCAGTACTTC.

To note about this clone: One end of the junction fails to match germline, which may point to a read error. The CDR3 nucleotides are TGTGCTAGCAGCCCACTCGAGTCCCACCGTGAAGCTTTCTTT. Its translation is CASSPLESHREAFF. V is TRBV7-7 and J is TRBJ1-1; D not resolved. The CDR3 covers 14 residues. Germline assignment: CDR1 SSHAT and CDR2 FNYEAQ (reference sequence).

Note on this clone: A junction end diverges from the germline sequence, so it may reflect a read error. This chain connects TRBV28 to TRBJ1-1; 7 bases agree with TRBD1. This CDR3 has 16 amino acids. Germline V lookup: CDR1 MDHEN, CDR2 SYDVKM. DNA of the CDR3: TGTGCCCGCAGTTCCCCAGGGGGAAGTATGAACACTGAAGCTTTCTTT. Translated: CARSSPGGSMNTEAFF.

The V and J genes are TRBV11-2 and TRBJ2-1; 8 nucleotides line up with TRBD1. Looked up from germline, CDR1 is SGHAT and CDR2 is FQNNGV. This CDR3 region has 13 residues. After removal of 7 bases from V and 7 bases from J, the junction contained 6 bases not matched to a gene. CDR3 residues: CASTLDRVNEQFF. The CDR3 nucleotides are TGTGCCAGCACCTTGGACAGGGTAAATGAGCAGTTCTTC. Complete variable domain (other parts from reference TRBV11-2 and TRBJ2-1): EAGVAQSPRYKIIEKRQSVAFWCNPISGHATLYWYQQILGQGPKLLIQFQNNGVVDDSQLPKDRFSAERLKGVDSTLKIQPAKLEDSAVYLCASTLDRVNEQFFGPGTRLTVL.

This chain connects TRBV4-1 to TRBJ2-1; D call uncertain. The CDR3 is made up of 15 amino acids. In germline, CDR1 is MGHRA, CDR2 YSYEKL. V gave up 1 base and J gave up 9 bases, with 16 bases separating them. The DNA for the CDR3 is TGCGCCAGCAGCCAAGTAGTTAGCCAGCCTGGTGAGCAGTTCTTC. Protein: CASSQVVSQPGEQFF.

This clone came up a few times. In DNA, the CDR3 is TGTGCCAGCAGTCTTTCGGGGACGAACACCGGGGAGCTGTTTTTT. Translation: CASSLSGTNTGELFF. J is TRBJ2-2 and V is TRBV6-5, with D possibly TRBD2 on 5 matching bases. From germline, CDR1 is MNHEY and CDR2 SVGAGI. Trimming shortened V by 5 bases and J by 0 bases, and 10 bases separated the two germline ends. The CDR3 covers 15 residues.

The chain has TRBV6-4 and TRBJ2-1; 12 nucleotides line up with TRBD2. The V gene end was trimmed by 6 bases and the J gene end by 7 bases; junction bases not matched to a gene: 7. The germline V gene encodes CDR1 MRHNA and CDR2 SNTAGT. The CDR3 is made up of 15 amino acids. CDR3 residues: CASSATSGSVNEQFF. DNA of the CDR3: TGTGCCAGCAGCGCGACTAGCGGGAGTGTAAATGAGCAGTTCTTC.

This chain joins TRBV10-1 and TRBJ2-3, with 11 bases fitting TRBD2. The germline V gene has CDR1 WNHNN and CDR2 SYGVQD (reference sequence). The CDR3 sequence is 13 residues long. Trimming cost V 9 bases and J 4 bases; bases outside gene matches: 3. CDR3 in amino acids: CASSGREADTQYF. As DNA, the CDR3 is TGCGCCAGTAGCGGGAGGGAAGCAGATACGCAGTATTTT.

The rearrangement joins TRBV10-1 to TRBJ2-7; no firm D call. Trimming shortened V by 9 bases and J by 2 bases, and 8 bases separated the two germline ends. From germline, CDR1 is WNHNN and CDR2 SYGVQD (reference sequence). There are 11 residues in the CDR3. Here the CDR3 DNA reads TGCGCCAGATCGAGAACCTACGAGCAGTACTTC. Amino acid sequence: CARSRTYEQYF.

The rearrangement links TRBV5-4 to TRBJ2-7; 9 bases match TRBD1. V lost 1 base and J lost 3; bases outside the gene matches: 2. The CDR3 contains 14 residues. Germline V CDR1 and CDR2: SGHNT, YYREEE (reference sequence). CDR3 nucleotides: TGTGCCAGCAGCTTGAGGGACAGGGTCTACGAGCAGTACTTC. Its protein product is CASSLRDRVYEQYF.